These 23 T cell receptor beta chains originate from one sample sequenced in a study of T-cell reconstitution after alpha-beta-depleted transplantation in children. The study's findings and limits: One year after transplant, T-cell counts and diversity came mostly from newly produced T cells.

Unique molecular identifiers were built into the TCRbeta library. TCRdb processed the PCR reads anew with MiXCR; each CDR3 protein has one entry. The sample lists 330,000 or so distinct CDR3 sequences, about 7.3% occurring once. These TCRs' antigens remain unknown. The sequencing here drew on peripheral blood, taken 360 days after TCRalphabeta/CD19-depleted stem cell transplant. Receptor source: a female patient aged 2-9 years who had a stem cell transplant for Fanconi anemia, so the T cells may come from the graft donor.

This CDR3 reads CASSFGPENQPQHF. CDR3 bases: TGCGCCAGCAGCTTTGGACCCGAAAATCAGCCCCAGCATTTT. The J gene is TRBJ1-5, the V gene TRBV5-1; D unresolved. Germline CDR1 is SGHRS and CDR2 is YFSETQ. V lost 2 bases and J lost 4, with 10 bases in between. CDR3 length: 14 residues.

The chain couples TRBV2 to TRBJ2-1, with D possibly matching TRBD2 (6 bases). The V end was cut by 8 bases, the J end by 3 bases, with 14 bases between. The CDR3 length is 14 residues. Germline V gene sequence: CDR1 SNHLY, CDR2 FYNNEI. CDR3 DNA: TGTGCCAGCCTCGGACTACTAAACTACAATGAGCAGTTCTTC. Encoded protein: CASLGLLNYNEQFF.

This clonotype was recorded many times. The CDR3 sequence: CASSLPGSYNSPLHF. For the CDR3, the DNA is TGTGCCAGCAGTTTACCGGGGTCCTATAATTCACCCCTCCACTTT. The rearrangement links TRBV28 to TRBJ1-6; no firm D call. From germline, CDR1 is MDHEN and CDR2 SYDVKM. V dropped 2 bases and J dropped 1 base, with 6 bases sitting between them. This CDR3 has 15 residues.

The chain has TRBV7-3 and TRBJ2-1; 7 bases line up with TRBD2. Trimming removed 1 base from V and 2 bases from J; junction bases left unmatched: 5. Germline values: CDR1 SGHTA, CDR2 FQGTGA. The CDR3 covers 16 residues. CDR3 sequence: CASSLIVAGAYNEQFF. The CDR3 nucleotides read TGTGCCAGCAGCTTAATAGTGGCGGGGGCCTACAATGAGCAGTTCTTC.

This clonotype showed up many times. The rearrangement joins TRBV5-1 to TRBJ2-7; D uncertain. With 1 base removed from V and 6 bases from J, the gap between germline ends came to 8 bases. CDR3 length: 12 amino acids. CDR1 SGHRS and CDR2 YFSETQ come from the germline V gene. The CDR3 is CASSLSRREQYF. The DNA for the CDR3 is TGCGCCAGCAGCTTGAGTCGGCGCGAGCAGTACTTC.

In its sample, this clonotype was seen many times. The CDR3 DNA is TGTGCCAGCAGAGCAGGGGTCACTGAAGCTTTCTTT. It translates to CASRAGVTEAFF. V gene TRBV2 combines with J gene TRBJ1-1; D is perhaps TRBD1 (6 bases). Germline CDR1 is SNHLY and CDR2 is FYNNEI. V was clipped by 6 bases and J by 4 bases, with 9 bases between them. This CDR3 comprises 12 residues.

The chain is built from TRBV5-1 and TRBJ1-2; the D gene is possibly TRBD1 (5 bases). Trimming shortened V by 6 bases and J by 7 bases, and 19 bases separated the two germline ends. This CDR3 comprises 14 residues. Germline lookup yields CDR1 SGHRS and CDR2 YFSETQ. Here the CDR3 reads CASKQNGGTVGYTF. DNA for the CDR3: TGCGCCAGCAAACAGAACGGGGGAACGGTTGGCTACACCTTC. The full variable domain, rest sourced from reference TRBV5-1 and TRBJ1-2, is KAGVTQTPRYLIKTRGQQVTLSCSPISGHRSVSWYQQTPGQGLQFLFEYFSETQRNKGNFPGRFSGRQFSNSRSEMNVSTLELGDSALYLCASKQNGGTVGYTFGSGTRLTVV.

This clonotype occurred many times. The gene calls are TRBV5-1 and TRBJ2-1, with 9 bases fitting TRBD2. This CDR3 spans 17 amino acids. Per the germline V gene, CDR1 is SGHRS and CDR2 is YFSETQ. Unmatched junction bases numbered 16, after V lost 4 bases and J lost 8 bases. The CDR3 here is CASSPTVGREGGDEQFF. The CDR3 DNA reads as TGCGCCAGCAGCCCCACCGTTGGGCGGGAGGGCGGCGATGAGCAGTTCTTC.

The rearrangement links TRBV27 to TRBJ1-6, with no clear D. The ends were cut back, 3 bases at V and 6 bases at J, with 12 bases in the middle. Germline lookup yields CDR1 MNHEY and CDR2 SMNVEV (reference sequence). The CDR3 runs to 15 residues. The CDR3 sequence: CASSFGRWGNSPLHF. DNA of the CDR3: TGTGCCAGCAGTTTCGGCAGGTGGGGTAATTCACCCCTCCACTTT.

This clonotype was counted ten times or more. The rearrangement uses TRBV9 and TRBJ1-2; 7 bases agree with TRBD1. V lost 3 bases, J lost 4 bases, and 9 bases stayed unmatched. The CDR3 extends over 15 amino acids. The germline V gene encodes CDR1 SGDLS and CDR2 YYNGEE. CDR3 residues: CASSAGTVFPYGYTF. DNA of the CDR3: TGTGCCAGCAGCGCCGGGACAGTGTTTCCCTATGGCTACACCTTC.

The chain carries TRBV20-1 and TRBJ2-5, with 9 bases aligning to TRBD2. Germline V gene lookup returns CDR1 DFQATT and CDR2 SNEGSKA (reference sequence). V was pared by 0 bases and J by 4 bases, with 12 bases of the junction left unmatched. This CDR3 is 17 amino acids long. The CDR3 sequence: CSARDRERGAKGETQYF. DNA of the CDR3: TGCAGTGCTAGAGATCGCGAGCGGGGGGCGAAGGGAGAGACCCAGTACTTC.

The chain couples TRBV7-9 to TRBJ2-7; D ambiguous. V gave up 5 bases and J gave up 0 bases, with 11 bases separating them. CDR1 is SEHNR and CDR2 is FQNEAQ in the germline V gene (reference sequence). CDR3 size: 14 residues. In DNA, the CDR3 is TGTGCCAGCAGCGGGGTGGCGGCCTCCTACGAGCAGTACTTC. This codes for CASSGVAASYEQYF. Filled out from reference TRBV7-9 and TRBJ2-7, the complete variable domain reads DTGVSQNPRHKITKRGQNVTFRCDPISEHNRLYWYRQTLGQGPEFLTYFQNEAQLEKSRLLSDRFSAERPKGSFSTLEIQRTEQGDSAMYLCASSGVAASYEQYFGPGTRLTVT.

This clonotype has ten or more counts. This chain uses TRBV5-1 with TRBJ2-2; the D is unclear. The CDR3 has 13 amino acids. From germline, CDR1 is SGHRS and CDR2 YFSETQ. The V end lost 4 bases, the J end lost 5 bases, and 9 bases lay between the germline ends. This CDR3 is CASSQDPTGELFF. CDR3 bases: TGCGCCAGCAGCCAGGACCCAACCGGGGAGCTGTTTTTT.

This clonotype was seen ten or more times. The chain uses TRBV5-1 and TRBJ2-7, with 13 bases aligning to TRBD2. CDR3 length equals 16 residues. J was trimmed by 2 bases and V by 3 bases; bases with no gene match: 5. Germline CDR1 SGHRS, CDR2 YFSETQ. The CDR3 spells CASSSTGTSGTYEQYF. The DNA of the CDR3 is TGCGCCAGCAGCTCTACTGGGACTAGCGGGACCTACGAGCAGTACTTC.

This clonotype was seen repeatedly, ten times or more. The chain has TRBV20-1 and TRBJ1-2; D perhaps matches TRBD1 (5 bases). Germline loops: CDR1 DFQATT, CDR2 SNEGSKA (reference sequence). V was cut by 3 bases and J by 0 bases, with 8 bases left in between. The CDR3 spans 13 residues. The CDR3 DNA reads as TGCAGTGCTAGCGCGACAGCTAACTATGGCTACACCTTC. Its translation is CSASATANYGYTF.

This clonotype was found many times. This sequence joins TRBV4-3 and TRBJ2-3; TRBD2 is a possible D gene (5 bases). Trimming pared 1 base from V and 2 bases from J, leaving 7 bases between. The CDR3 loop spans 14 amino acids. Germline V CDR1 and CDR2: LGHNA, YSLEER. The CDR3 coding sequence is TGCGCCAGCAGCCAAGGGACTTCCACAGATACGCAGTATTTT. Protein product: CASSQGTSTDTQYF.

This rearrangement joins TRBV6-1 to TRBJ2-3; D not resolved. From germline, CDR1 is MNHNS and CDR2 SASEGT. The CDR3 extends over 14 amino acids. The ends were cut back, 6 bases at V and 1 base at J, with 11 bases in the middle. For the CDR3, the DNA is TGTGCCAGCAGCCCGATTACCCGCACAGATACGCAGTATTTT. It codes for CASSPITRTDTQYF.

This clonotype was observed a few times. The chain has TRBV6-5 and TRBJ2-3; D tentatively reads TRBD1 or TRBD2 (6 bases each). CDR1 and CDR2 from the germline V gene are MNHEY and SVGAGI. The CDR3 runs 17 residues. Trimming removed 0 bases at V and 8 bases at J, with 21 bases between. The chain's CDR3 is CASSYSSWGAQGRTQYF. The DNA of the CDR3 is TGTGCCAGCAGTTACTCAAGTTGGGGGGCCCAGGGTCGTACGCAGTATTTT.

This clonotype has at least ten counts. The J gene is TRBJ1-1, the V gene TRBV5-1; D might be TRBD1 (5 bases). V was trimmed by 5 bases and J by 6 bases, leaving 11 bases between them. The CDR3 has 12 amino acids. CDR1 SGHRS and CDR2 YFSETQ come from the germline V gene. The CDR3 DNA reads as TGCGCCAGCAGAAGCAGGGAGGCTGAAGCTTTCTTT. This sequence encodes CASRSREAEAFF.

The gene calls are TRBV6-4 and TRBJ2-3; 8 bases line up with TRBD1. With V trimmed by 6 bases and J by 0 bases, 17 bases remained unmatched. CDR3 length: 19 residues. The V gene's germline CDR1 is MRHNA and CDR2 SNTAGT. The DNA for the CDR3 is TGTGCCAGCAGAAAATTTCCCCAGGGGGCAACCAGAAGCACAGATACGCAGTATTTT. It codes for CASRKFPQGATRSTDTQYF.

This clonotype was seen more than once but under ten times. The chain employs TRBV4-1 and TRBJ1-5; possibly TRBD1 for D (5 bases). Germline V gives CDR1 MGHRA, CDR2 YSYEKL. The V end lost 3 bases, the J end lost 4 bases, and 16 bases lay between the germline ends. The CDR3 is 16 amino acids. The CDR3 region is CASSHSSGTTNQPQHF. Written as DNA, the CDR3 is TGCGCCAGCAGCCATTCCTCCGGGACGACGAATCAGCCCCAGCATTTT.

This clonotype showed up many times. The chain recombines TRBV9 with TRBJ2-5; no definite D call. V shed 5 bases and J shed 4 bases, with 21 bases lying between them. Germline V gives CDR1 SGDLS, CDR2 YYNGEE. This CDR3 is built from 16 residues. The CDR3 region has the DNA TGTGCCAGCAGTGATGGTCCCCCCGGCGTCGGAGAGACCCAGTACTTC. It specifies CASSDGPPGVGETQYF.

This clonotype was picked up many times. The chain combines TRBV4-3 with TRBJ2-3, with D tentatively TRBD1 or TRBD2 (5 bases each). CDR1 LGHNA and CDR2 YSLEER come from the germline V gene. Trimming took 0 bases from V and 6 from J, leaving 13 bases between them. The CDR3 extends over 15 amino acids. The CDR3 loop is CASSQDWGSLDTQYF. In nucleotides, the CDR3 is TGCGCCAGCAGCCAAGATTGGGGGTCTCTGGATACGCAGTATTTT.